This T cell receptor (beta chain) was captured in a study of blood T cells in healthy people across ages. Study findings and constraints: Both higher diversity and more naive CD4+ cells marked long-lived donors when set against aged donors.

With a J-beta primer mix and a sample-barcoded 5' primer, a second PCR ran roughly 6 to 11 cycles. TCRdb re-called the 5' RACE reads with MiXCR, one entry per CDR3 protein. The table has about 1.6 million distinct CDR3 sequences, roughly 32% seen once. In each sample, at least 6.5 million PBMCs were isolated. Each sample yielded at least 6 micrograms of PBMC total RNA. In this sample, this clonotype turned up a few times. Its specificity is unknown. V shed 5 bases and J shed 0 bases, with 10 bases lying between them. The CDR3 has 13 residues. Germline values: CDR1 DFQATT, CDR2 SNEGSKA (reference sequence).

The sample was blood. The sequence derives from a woman aged 30 to 39 in good health. The chain links TRBV20-1 to TRBJ1-1; weak D call: TRBD1 (5 bases). The CDR3 here is CSAGGRLNTEAFF. The DNA of the CDR3 is TGCAGTGCTGGGGGACGTTTGAACACTGAAGCTTTCTTT.